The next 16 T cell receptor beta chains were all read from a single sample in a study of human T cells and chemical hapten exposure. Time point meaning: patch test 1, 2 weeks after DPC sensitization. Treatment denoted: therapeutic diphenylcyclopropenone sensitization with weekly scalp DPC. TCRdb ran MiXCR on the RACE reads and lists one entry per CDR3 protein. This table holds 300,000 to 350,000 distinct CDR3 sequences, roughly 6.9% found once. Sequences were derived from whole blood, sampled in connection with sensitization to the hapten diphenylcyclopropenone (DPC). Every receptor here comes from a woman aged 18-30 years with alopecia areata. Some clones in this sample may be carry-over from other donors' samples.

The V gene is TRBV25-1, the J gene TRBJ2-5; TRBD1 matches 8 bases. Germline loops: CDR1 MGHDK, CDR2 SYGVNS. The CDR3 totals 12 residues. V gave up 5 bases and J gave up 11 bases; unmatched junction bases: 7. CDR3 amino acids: CASSIDRGPQYF. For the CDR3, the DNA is TGTGCCAGCAGTATAGACAGGGGTCCTCAGTACTTC.

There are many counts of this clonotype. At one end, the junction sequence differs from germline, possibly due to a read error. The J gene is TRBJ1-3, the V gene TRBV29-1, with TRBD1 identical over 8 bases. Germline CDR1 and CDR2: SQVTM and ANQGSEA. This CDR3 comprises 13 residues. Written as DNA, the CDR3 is TGCAGCGGTGAAGACAGGGGAGGAAACACCATATATTTT. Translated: CSGEDRGGNTIYF. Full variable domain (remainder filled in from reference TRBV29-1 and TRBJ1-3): SAVISQKPSRDICQRGTSLTIQCQVDSQVTMMFWYRQQPGQSLTLIATANQGSEATYESGFVIDKFPISRPNLTFSTLTVSNMSPEDSSIYLCSGEDRGGNTIYFGEGSWLTVV.

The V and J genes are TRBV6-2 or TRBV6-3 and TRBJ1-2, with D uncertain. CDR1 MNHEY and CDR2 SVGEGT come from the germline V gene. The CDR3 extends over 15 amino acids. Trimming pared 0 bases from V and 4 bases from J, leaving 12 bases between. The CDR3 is CASSYSVRLAYGYTF. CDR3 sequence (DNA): TGTGCCAGCAGTTACTCGGTCAGGTTAGCCTATGGCTACACCTTC.

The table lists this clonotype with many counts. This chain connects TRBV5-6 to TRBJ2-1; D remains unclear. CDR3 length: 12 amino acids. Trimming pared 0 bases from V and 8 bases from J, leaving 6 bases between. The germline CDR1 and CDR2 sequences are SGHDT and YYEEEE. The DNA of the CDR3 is TGTGCCAGCAGCTTGGCCTCGTATGAGCAGTTCTTC. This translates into CASSLASYEQFF.

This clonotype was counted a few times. Here the CDR3 DNA reads TGTGCCATCAGTGAGTCAGATGGCGCTGTTGGTACGCAGTATTTT. Translated: CAISESDGAVGTQYF. The chain has TRBV10-3 and TRBJ2-3; no clear D. This CDR3 is 15 amino acids long. Germline CDR1 reads ENHRY; CDR2 reads SYGVKD. V was cut by 0 bases and J by 8 bases, with 15 bases left in between.

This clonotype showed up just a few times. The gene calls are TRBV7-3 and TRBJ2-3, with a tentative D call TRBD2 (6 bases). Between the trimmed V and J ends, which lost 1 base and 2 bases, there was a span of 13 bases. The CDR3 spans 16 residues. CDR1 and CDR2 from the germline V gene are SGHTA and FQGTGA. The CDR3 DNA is TGTGCCAGCAGCTTAATGGGGGGTGGCCCCACAGATACGCAGTATTTT. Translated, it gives CASSLMGGGPTDTQYF.

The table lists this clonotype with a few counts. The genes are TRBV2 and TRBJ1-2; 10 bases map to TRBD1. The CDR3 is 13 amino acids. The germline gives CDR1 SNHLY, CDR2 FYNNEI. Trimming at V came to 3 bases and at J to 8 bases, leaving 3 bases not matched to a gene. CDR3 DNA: TGTGCCAGCAGTGAGGAGACAGGGGGCGGCTACACCTTC. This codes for CASSEETGGGYTF.

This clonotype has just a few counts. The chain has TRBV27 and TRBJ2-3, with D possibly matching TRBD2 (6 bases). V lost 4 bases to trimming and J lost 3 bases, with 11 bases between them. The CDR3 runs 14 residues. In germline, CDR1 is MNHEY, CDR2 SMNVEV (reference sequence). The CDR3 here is CASSSRLETDTQYF. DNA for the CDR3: TGTGCCAGCAGTTCCCGACTAGAAACAGATACGCAGTATTTT.

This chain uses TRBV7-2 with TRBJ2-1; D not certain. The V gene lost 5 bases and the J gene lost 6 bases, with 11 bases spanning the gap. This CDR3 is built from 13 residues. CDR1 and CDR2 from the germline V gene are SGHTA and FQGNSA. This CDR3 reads CASSPYESNEQFF. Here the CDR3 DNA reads TGTGCCAGCAGCCCCTATGAGAGCAATGAGCAGTTCTTC. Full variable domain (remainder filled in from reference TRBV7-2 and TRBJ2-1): GAGVSQSPSNKVTEKGKDVELRCDPISGHTALYWYRQSLGQGLEFLIYFQGNSAPDKSGLPSDRFSAERTGGSVSTLTIQRTQQEDSAVYLCASSPYESNEQFFGPGTRLTVL.

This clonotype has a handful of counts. CDR3 protein: CASSLGGREETQYF. The CDR3, as DNA: TGCGCCAGCAGCTTGGGGGGGCGAGAGGAGACCCAGTACTTC. V gene TRBV5-1 combines with J gene TRBJ2-5, with a weak D call TRBD1 (6 bases). There are 14 residues in the CDR3. Trimming left V 0 bases short and J 5 bases short, with 11 bases between. The germline V gene has CDR1 SGHRS and CDR2 YFSETQ.

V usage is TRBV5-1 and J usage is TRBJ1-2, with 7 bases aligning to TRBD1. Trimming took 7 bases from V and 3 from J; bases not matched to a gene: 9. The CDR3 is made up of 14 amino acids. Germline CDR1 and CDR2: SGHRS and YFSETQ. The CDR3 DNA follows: TGCGCCAGCTCCACGACAGGACAGGACTATGGCTACACCTTC. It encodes CASSTTGQDYGYTF.

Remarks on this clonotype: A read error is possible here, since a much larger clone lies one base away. The CDR3: CASSRTDLNSEAFF. CDR3 nucleotide sequence: TGCGCCAGCAGCCGAACAGATCTGAACTCTGAAGCTTTCTTT. The chain combines TRBV4-3 with TRBJ1-1; D is unclear. Looked up from germline, CDR1 is LGHNA and CDR2 is YSLEER. The CDR3 is 14 residues long.

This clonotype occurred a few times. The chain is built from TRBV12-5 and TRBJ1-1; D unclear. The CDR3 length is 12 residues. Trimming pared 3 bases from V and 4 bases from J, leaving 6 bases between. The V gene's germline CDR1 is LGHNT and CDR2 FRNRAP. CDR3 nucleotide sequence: TGTGCTAGTGGTTTAACAGCCACTGAAGCTTTCTTT. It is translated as CASGLTATEAFF.

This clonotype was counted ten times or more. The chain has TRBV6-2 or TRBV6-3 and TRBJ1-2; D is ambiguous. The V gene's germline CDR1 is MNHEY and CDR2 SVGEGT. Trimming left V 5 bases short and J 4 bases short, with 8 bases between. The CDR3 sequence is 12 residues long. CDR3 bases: TGTGCCAGCAGTCCCGACACCTATGGCTACACCTTC. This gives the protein CASSPDTYGYTF.

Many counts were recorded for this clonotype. The CDR3 protein is CASTPGQGYYEQYF. For the CDR3, the DNA is TGTGCCAGCACCCCGGGACAGGGGTACTACGAGCAGTACTTC. This rearrangement joins TRBV7-9 to TRBJ2-7; 10 positions agree with TRBD1. V trimming: 7 bases; J trimming: 3 bases; junction bases outside the gene matches: 6. CDR1 and CDR2 from the germline V gene are SEHNR and FQNEAQ (reference sequence). The CDR3 has 14 residues.

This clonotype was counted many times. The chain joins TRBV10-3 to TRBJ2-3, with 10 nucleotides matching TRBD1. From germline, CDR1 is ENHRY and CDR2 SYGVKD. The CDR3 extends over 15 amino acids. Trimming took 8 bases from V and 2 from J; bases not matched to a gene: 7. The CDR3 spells CAIWTGGLSTDTQYF. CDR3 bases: TGTGCCATCTGGACAGGGGGGTTATCCACAGATACGCAGTATTTT.